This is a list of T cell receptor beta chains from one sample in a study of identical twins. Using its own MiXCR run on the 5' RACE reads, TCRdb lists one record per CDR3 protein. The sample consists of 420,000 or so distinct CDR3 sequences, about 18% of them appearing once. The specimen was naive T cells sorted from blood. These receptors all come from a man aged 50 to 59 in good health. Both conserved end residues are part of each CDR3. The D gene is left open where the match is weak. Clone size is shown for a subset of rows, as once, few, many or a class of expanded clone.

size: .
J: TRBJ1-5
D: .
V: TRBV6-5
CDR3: CASSSTTMGFQPQHF
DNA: TGTGCCAGCAGTTCTACTACGATGGGTTTTCAGCCCCAGCATTTT

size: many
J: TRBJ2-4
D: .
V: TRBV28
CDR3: CASSLGRDIQYF
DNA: TGTGCCAGCAGTTTAGGCAGGGATATTCAGTACTTC

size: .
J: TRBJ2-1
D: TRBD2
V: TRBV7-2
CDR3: CASSLESGGGYEQFF
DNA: TGTGCCAGCAGCTTAGAGAGCGGGGGGGGCTATGAGCAGTTCTTC

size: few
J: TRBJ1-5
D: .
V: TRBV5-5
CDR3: CASSLLRGGNQPQHF
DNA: TGTGCCAGCAGCTTGCTCCGGGGGGGCAATCAGCCCCAGCATTTT

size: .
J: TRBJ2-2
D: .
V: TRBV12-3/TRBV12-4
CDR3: CASRIRAGELFF
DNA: TGTGCCAGCAGAATCCGGGCCGGGGAGCTGTTTTTT

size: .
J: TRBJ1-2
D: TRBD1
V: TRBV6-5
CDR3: CASSSTGTVNYGYTF
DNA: TGTGCCAGCAGTTCAACCGGGACAGTTAACTATGGCTACACCTTC

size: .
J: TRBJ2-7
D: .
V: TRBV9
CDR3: CASSVDVGAYEQYF
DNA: TGTGCCAGCAGCGTAGATGTCGGAGCCTACGAGCAGTACTTC

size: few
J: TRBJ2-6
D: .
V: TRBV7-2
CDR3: CASKGPYDGANVLTF
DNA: TGTGCCAGCAAGGGGCCCTATGACGGGGCCAACGTCCTGACTTTC

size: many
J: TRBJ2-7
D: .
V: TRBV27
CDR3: CASSLGGITSYEQYF
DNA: TGTGCCAGCAGTTTGGGCGGGATAACCTCCTACGAGCAGTACTTC

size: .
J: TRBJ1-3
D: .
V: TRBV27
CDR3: CASSLKASLSGNTIYF
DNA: TGTGCCAGCAGTTTGAAGGCGTCCCTCTCTGGAAACACCATATATTTT

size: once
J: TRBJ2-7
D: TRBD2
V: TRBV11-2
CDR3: CASSFPSTSGGGSNYEQYF
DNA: TGTGCCAGCAGCTTCCCTTCGACTAGCGGGGGGGGATCGAACTACGAGCAGTACTTC

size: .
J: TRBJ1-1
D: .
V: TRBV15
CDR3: CATSMAPSNTEAFF
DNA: TGTGCCACCAGCATGGCCCCTTCCAACACTGAAGCTTTCTTT

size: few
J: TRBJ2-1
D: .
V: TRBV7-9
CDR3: CASSLVRGYNEQFF
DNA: TGTGCCAGCAGCTTGGTGAGGGGGTACAATGAGCAGTTCTTC

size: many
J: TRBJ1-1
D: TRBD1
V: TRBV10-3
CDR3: CAISSAPGQGPAFF
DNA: TGTGCCATCAGTTCCGCCCCGGGACAGGGACCGGCTTTCTTT

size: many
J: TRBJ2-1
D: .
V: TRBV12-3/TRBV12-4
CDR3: CASSLALGTGEQFF
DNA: TGTGCCAGCAGTTTAGCGCTGGGGACGGGTGAGCAGTTCTTC

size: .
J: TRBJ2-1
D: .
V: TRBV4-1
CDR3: CASSQLRQREQFF
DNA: TGCGCCAGCAGCCAATTACGGCAGAGGGAGCAGTTCTTC

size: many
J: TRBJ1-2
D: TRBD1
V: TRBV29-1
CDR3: CSVSWDSYGYTF
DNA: TGCAGCGTTTCTTGGGACAGCTATGGCTACACCTTC

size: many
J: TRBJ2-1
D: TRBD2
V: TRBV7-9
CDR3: CASSLGGLADEQFF
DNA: TGTGCCAGCAGCTTAGGAGGACTAGCGGATGAGCAGTTCTTC

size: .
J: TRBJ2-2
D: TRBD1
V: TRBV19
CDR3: CASTDGQGGTGELFF
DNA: TGTGCCAGTACCGATGGACAGGGAGGAACCGGGGAGCTGTTTTTT

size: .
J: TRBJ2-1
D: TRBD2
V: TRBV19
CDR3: CASSGGRGRGLLNEQFF
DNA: TGTGCCAGTAGCGGCGGGAGAGGTCGCGGGTTACTCAATGAGCAGTTCTTC

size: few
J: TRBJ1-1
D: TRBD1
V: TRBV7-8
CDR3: CASRTGANTEAFF
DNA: TGTGCCAGCAGGACAGGGGCGAACACTGAAGCTTTCTTT

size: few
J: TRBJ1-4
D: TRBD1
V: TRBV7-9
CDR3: CASSLAGQAGGEKLFF
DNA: TGTGCCAGCAGCTTAGCCGGACAGGCCGGCGGTGAAAAACTGTTTTTT

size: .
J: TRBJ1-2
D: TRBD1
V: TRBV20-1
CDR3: CSAATGGSGYTF
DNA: TGCAGTGCAGCAACAGGGGGAAGCGGCTACACCTTC

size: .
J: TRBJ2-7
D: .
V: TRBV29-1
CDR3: CSVGRGGAYEQYF
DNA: TGCAGCGTTGGTAGGGGGGGCGCCTACGAGCAGTACTTC

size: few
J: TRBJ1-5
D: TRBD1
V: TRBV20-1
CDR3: CSAETGGNQPQHF
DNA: TGCAGTGCCGAGACAGGGGGGAATCAGCCCCAGCATTTT

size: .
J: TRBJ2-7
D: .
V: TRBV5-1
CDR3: CASSPDRTYEQYF
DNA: TGCGCCAGCAGCCCGGACAGAACCTACGAGCAGTACTTC

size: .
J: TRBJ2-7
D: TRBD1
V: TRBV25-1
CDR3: CASSETPGQGAYEQYF
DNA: TGTGCCAGCAGTGAAACCCCGGGACAGGGGGCCTACGAGCAGTACTTC

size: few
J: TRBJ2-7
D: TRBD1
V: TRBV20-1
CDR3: CSARALDRGLIEQYF
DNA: TGCAGTGCTAGAGCCCTCGACAGGGGGCTAATCGAGCAGTACTTC

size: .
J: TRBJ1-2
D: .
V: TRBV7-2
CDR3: CASSRAAVPINYGYTF
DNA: TGTGCCAGCAGCAGGGCGGCAGTACCTATTAACTATGGCTACACCTTC

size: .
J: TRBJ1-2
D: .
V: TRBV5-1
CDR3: CASSLAGTRDGHF
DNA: TGCGCCAGCAGCTTGGCCGGGACCCGAGATGGCCACTTC

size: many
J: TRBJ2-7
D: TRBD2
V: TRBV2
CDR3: CASTGLAEPYEQYF
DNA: TGTGCCAGCACGGGACTAGCGGAACCCTACGAGCAGTACTTC

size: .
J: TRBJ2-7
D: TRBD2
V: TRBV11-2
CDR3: CASSLEAWAGGPFYEQYF
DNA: TGTGCCAGCAGCTTGGAGGCCTGGGCGGGAGGCCCTTTCTACGAGCAGTACTTC

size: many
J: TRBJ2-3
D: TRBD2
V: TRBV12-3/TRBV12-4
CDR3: CASRRSGGATDTQYF
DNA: TGTGCCAGCAGGCGGAGCGGGGGGGCCACAGATACGCAGTATTTT

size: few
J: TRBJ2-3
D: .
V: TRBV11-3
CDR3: CASSLDDKDTQYF
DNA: TGTGCCAGCAGCTTAGATGACAAAGATACGCAGTATTTT

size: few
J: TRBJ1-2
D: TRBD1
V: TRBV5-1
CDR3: CASSPGQVPNYGYTF
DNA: TGCGCCAGCAGCCCAGGACAGGTCCCCAACTATGGCTACACCTTC

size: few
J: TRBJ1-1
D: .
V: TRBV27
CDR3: CASSLGGENTEAFF
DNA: TGTGCCAGCAGTCTCGGGGGGGAGAACACTGAAGCTTTCTTT

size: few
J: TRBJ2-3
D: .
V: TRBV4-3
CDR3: CASSQDNREDTQYF
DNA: TGCGCCAGCAGCCAAGATAATAGGGAAGATACGCAGTATTTT

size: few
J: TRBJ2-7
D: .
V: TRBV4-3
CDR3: CASSREEDGFYEQYF
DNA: TGCGCCAGCAGCCGCGAAGAGGACGGTTTTTACGAGCAGTACTTC

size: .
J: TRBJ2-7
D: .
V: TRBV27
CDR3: CASSFGGEEYEQYF
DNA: TGTGCCAGCAGTTTCGGCGGGGAAGAGTACGAGCAGTACTTC

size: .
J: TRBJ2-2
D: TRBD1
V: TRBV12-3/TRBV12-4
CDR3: CASSSQGVSETGELFF
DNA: TGTGCCAGCAGTTCGCAGGGGGTCTCGGAAACCGGGGAGCTGTTTTTT

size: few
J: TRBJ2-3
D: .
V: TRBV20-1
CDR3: CSALKGGGYTDTQYF
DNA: TGCAGTGCCCTAAAGGGGGGCGGATACACAGATACGCAGTATTTT

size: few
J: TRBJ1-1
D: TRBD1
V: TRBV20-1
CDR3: CSARPKYRGTNTEAFF
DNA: TGCAGTGCTAGACCTAAATACAGGGGGACAAACACTGAAGCTTTCTTT

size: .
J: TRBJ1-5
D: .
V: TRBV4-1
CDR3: CASSMIGGQPQHF
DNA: TGCGCCAGCAGTATGATAGGGGGTCAGCCCCAGCATTTT

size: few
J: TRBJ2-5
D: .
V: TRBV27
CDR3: CASSLLSSMRPQYF
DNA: TGTGCCAGCAGTTTATTGTCGTCGATGCGTCCCCAGTACTTC

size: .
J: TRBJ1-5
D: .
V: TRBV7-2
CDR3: CASSLRTRSGANQPQHF
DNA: TGTGCCAGCAGCTTAAGGACTCGATCCGGGGCCAATCAGCCCCAGCATTTT

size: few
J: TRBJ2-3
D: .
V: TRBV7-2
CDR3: CASSLGGPAVGTQYF
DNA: TGTGCCAGCAGCTTGGGGGGCCCCGCGGTGGGTACGCAGTATTTT

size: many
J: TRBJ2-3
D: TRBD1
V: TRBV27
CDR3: CASSSQTGGRDTQYF
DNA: TGTGCCAGCAGTTCGCAGACAGGGGGCAGAGATACGCAGTATTTT

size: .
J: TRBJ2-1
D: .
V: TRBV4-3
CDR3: CASSQDRTIEQFF
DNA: TGCGCCAGCAGCCAAGATCGGACTATTGAGCAGTTCTTC

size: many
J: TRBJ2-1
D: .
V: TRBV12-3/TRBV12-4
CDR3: CASRYEVLFGTYDSYNEQFF
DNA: TGTGCCAGCCGCTACGAGGTATTATTCGGGACCTACGACTCCTACAATGAGCAGTTCTTC

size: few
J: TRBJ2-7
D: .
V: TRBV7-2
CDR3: CASSSRTVSYEQYF
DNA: TGTGCCAGCAGCTCTAGGACAGTCTCCTACGAGCAGTACTTC